These 3 T cell receptor beta chains originate from one sample sequenced in a study of cytomegalovirus exposure and HLA in healthy donors. PCR primers comprised 60 Vbeta and 13 Jbeta primers. Assay: immunoSEQ multiplex PCR; the TCRdb copy retains only in-frame clones and omits some. This listing includes over 60,000 clones. What was sequenced was PBMCs. These TCRs come from a female donor in good health and CMV-seropositive.

CDR3 nucleotides: TGTGCCAGCAGCCGCGGGACAGTTAATCAGCCCCAGCATTTT. Protein: CASSRGTVNQPQHF. V and J are TRBV7-2 and TRBJ1-5, with 7 positions matching TRBD1. Germline V lookup: CDR1 SGHTA, CDR2 FQGNSA. J lost 4 bases, V lost 5 bases, and 5 bases had no gene match. The CDR3 consists of 14 residues.

The rearrangement joins TRBV7-6 to TRBJ2-2; TRBD2 matches at 8 bases. Germline lookup yields CDR1 SGHVS and CDR2 FNYEAQ. The ends lost 3 bases at V and 2 bases at J; junction bases unmatched: 8. CDR3 length equals 17 residues. CDR3 sequence reads: CASSFSLAGANTGELFF. In DNA form, the CDR3 reads TGTGCCAGCAGCTTTAGTCTAGCGGGCGCTAACACCGGGGAGCTGTTTTTT.

The gene calls are TRBV28 and TRBJ2-1, with 12 bases matching TRBD2. Looked up from germline, CDR1 is MDHEN and CDR2 is SYDVKM. Trimming removed 5 bases from V and 9 bases from J; junction bases left unmatched: 11. The CDR3 is 16 residues long. The CDR3 spells CASSPPGLAGGFEQFF. The CDR3 DNA reads TGTGCCAGCAGTCCTCCAGGGCTAGCGGGAGGGTTTGAGCAGTTCTTC.